This is a list of T cell receptor beta chains from one sample in a study of cytomegalovirus exposure and HLA in healthy donors. The assay was immunoSEQ multiplex PCR, and TCRdb's table has in-frame clones only and misses some. This sample carries under 150,000 clones, 67% of them seen once, and the ten largest clones take 8% to 10%. The sequencing sample was made of PBMCs. These receptors all stem from a man aged 18-30 years in good health and CMV-seropositive. Each CDR3 is given without its conserved first and last residue. A D gene is named only where the DNA matches it firmly.

d_call	v_call	cdr3_aa
TRBD2	TRBV14	ASSQEGGFNEQF
TRBD2	TRBV7-7	ASSLGGGRAGDTQY
TRBD1	TRBV6-1	ASSEGQAPSSYEQY
.	TRBV6-1	ASSVLIRQLNQPQH
TRBD1	TRBV18	ASSQLTGEGSPLH
.	TRBV28	ASRIRGQPQH
.	TRBV6-5	ASSYRQGPNEQF
TRBD2	TRBV10-2	ASSAGGQNEQF
.	TRBV9	ASSRQFGNEKLF
.	TRBV23-1	ARYEHRGSSGTPRGDTQY
.	TRBV5-4	ASSLGGEDT
.	TRBV19	ASHRGGRAKNIQY
.	TRBV28	ASSSDSYGYT
.	TRBV6-4	ASSDRDNNEQF
TRBD2	TRBV7-9	ASSLALASGGQETQY
.	TRBV5-4	ASSSPLGSSYEQY
.	TRBV2	ASYSAMSSYNSPLH
TRBD1	TRBV6-4	ASSPGQVQATYNEQF
TRBD1	TRBV19	ASSIELDRAGYT
.	TRBV21-1	ASRRDRSSYEQY
.	TRBV10-3	AISEGDYGYT
TRBD2	TRBV7-9	ASSLAGGSTDTQY
TRBD2	TRBV9	ASSVGPAGVMNEQF
.	TRBV18	ASSPSAPNRAVYEQY
.	TRBV27	ASSFTGRGPYEQY
TRBD1	TRBV6-1	ASSARTGSSPLH
.	TRBV29-1	SVQLPGSTDTQY
TRBD2	TRBV6-4	ASRAGGNEQF
TRBD1	TRBV29-1	SATEGGQGVRAF
TRBD1	TRBV7-9	ASSETQGDRLF
TRBD1	TRBV7-9	ASSNRDRGRTEAF
.	TRBV20-1	SGKMGGEQF
TRBD1	TRBV6-5	ASSPSQGAGREAF
TRBD2	TRBV30	AWSGSGGANTGELF
.	TRBV6-5	ASSYSQGSLGEQY
TRBD2	TRBV14	ASSQDRLAGGYTGELF
.	TRBV5-1	ASSLSGMVTEAF
.	TRBV4-1	ASSPESGASSYNSPLH
.	TRBV25-1	ASSGQAGELF
.	TRBV10-3	AIRVDSSRNEQF
TRBD1	TRBV11-1	ASSAWTGAKNIQY
.	TRBV9	ASSVEEGYTEAF
TRBD2	TRBV29-1	SVDLVASGGAEQF
TRBD1	TRBV30	AWSEDRDYEQY
TRBD1	TRBV27	ASSFTSGTGEYGYT
.	TRBV7-9	ASSSPRGQSQETQY
.	TRBV5-4	ASSYGGSNQPQH